This T cell receptor beta chain comes out of a study of T cell responses to AZD1222 COVID-19 vaccine. Trimming stripped 9 bases from V and 6 bases from J, with 12 bases between. The CDR3 is made up of 12 amino acids. The V gene's germline CDR1 is KGHDR and CDR2 SFDVKD. On this clone itself: Its antigen is unknown.

Whole-study findings and limits: Repertoire sampling happened only post peak T cell response. Unmutated regions of variants are reportedly targeted by nearly half of spike-specific TCRs. Spike regions recognized by vaccine-associated CD4 TCRs spanned the protein, led by 160-218 and 743-854. White British donors predominated, females outnumbered males, and clonal diversity was possibly underestimated.

Profiling relied on immunoSEQ multiplex PCR, and the TCRdb table lists in-frame clones only, not all of them. Here the sample spans about 150,000 clones, 75% to 90% being singletons. The input for sequencing was peripheral blood, taken on day 0 of AZD1222 vaccination. This clonotype was sampled from an adult in good health. The chain joins TRBV24-1 to TRBJ2-3, with D perhaps being TRBD1 or TRBD2 (6 bases each). The CDR3 DNA reads as TGTGCCACCGGGGGGCCGGGGGATACGCAGTATTTT. Amino acids: CATGGPGDTQYF.